This TCR beta chain comes out of a study of cytomegalovirus exposure and HLA in healthy donors. Study-level results: As confirmed in vitro, three CMV-associated chains were specific for CMV antigens. Cytomegalovirus-associated status was assigned to fewer than 200 TCR beta chains. It was found in a later analysis that first-cohort TCR clusters tended to co-occur in the 90 to 150 validation repertoires.

The CDR3 covers 13 residues. In germline, CDR1 is MNHEY, CDR2 SVGAGI. V lost 3 bases to trimming and J lost 5 bases, with 10 bases between them. For this clone: Its antigen is undetermined.

The assay was immunoSEQ multiplex PCR, and TCRdb's table has in-frame clones only and misses some. The table has about 220,000 clones, around 88% seen once. The donors were part of the validation cohort of more than 90 subjects. That cohort was separate from the first cohort, which comprised some 670 subjects. The source is a woman aged 18 to 35 in good health and CMV-seronegative. Sequenced: PBMCs. This sequence joins TRBV6-5 and TRBJ1-1; D not resolved. CDR3: CASSYSAATEAFF. In DNA form, the CDR3 reads TGTGCCAGCAGTTATTCAGCAGCGACTGAAGCTTTCTTT.